This TCR beta chain was obtained from a study of T cell responses to AZD1222 COVID-19 vaccine. This clone showed up just once. Data came from immunoSEQ multiplex PCR; TCRdb stores just in-frame clones and leaves some out. The table records roughly 77,000 clones, roughly nine tenths of them present only once. In germline, CDR1 is MNHNS, CDR2 SASEGT. The CDR3 is made up of 18 amino acids. Trimming removed 0 bases at V and 0 bases at J, with 15 bases between. The clonotype was recovered from an adult in good health. The J gene is TRBJ2-4, the V gene TRBV6-1; D remains ambiguous. Sequencing used peripheral blood, obtained on day 0 of MenACWY control vaccination. This CDR3 reads CASSEAPAASVAKNIQYF. CDR3 coding DNA: TGTGCCAGCAGTGAAGCCCCAGCTGCGTCAGTAGCCAAAAACATTCAGTACTTC.